Here is one TCR beta chain with its context. The antigen is unknown. This entry is derived from a study of blood T cells in healthy people across ages. Regarding the study as a whole: Estimated diversity that came from one million T cells was considered an underestimate.

Together with a sample-barcoded 5' primer, a J-beta primer mix was included in a second PCR lasting about 7 to 12 cycles. A single record per CDR3 protein comes from TCRdb applying MiXCR to the 5' RACE reads. The sample holds roughly 720,000 distinct CDR3 sequences, 53% seen once. Germline-derived CDR1 and CDR2 are SGHAT and FQNNGV. The J segment lost 3 bases and the V segment lost 6 bases, leaving 10 bases of the junction unmatched. This CDR3 has 16 amino acids. Donors each provided ten milliliters of peripheral blood. The clonotype comes from an elderly man in good health. The source material was blood. This chain links TRBV11-2 with TRBJ1-4; 7 positions agree with TRBD1. The CDR3 nucleotides are TGTGCCAGCAGAAAAGCAGGGGGGCGAGCTAATGAAAAACTGTTTTTT. It yields the protein CASRKAGGRANEKLFF.